These T cell receptor beta chains were read from a single sample in a study of beta chain features in type 1 diabetes. Sequencing used immunoSEQ multiplex PCR; TCRdb keeps in-frame clones, though not all of them. This sample has hundreds of thousands of clones, with 9% to 10% found just once. Sequenced sample: naive CD4+ T cells from blood. These receptors were obtained from a woman between 18 and 29 years old in good health. CDR3s include the opening cysteine and the closing phenylalanine or tryptophan. D genes are given only for firm matches. Rows give clone size only sometimes, using once, few, many, or a class for an expanded clone.

size	J	V	D	CDR3	DNA
few	TRBJ2-7	TRBV6-5	TRBD1	CASSYATGEEQYF	TGTGCCAGCAGTTACGCGACAGGGGAAGAGCAGTACTTC
few	TRBJ1-5	TRBV2	.	CASRPGFGNQPQHF	TGTGCCAGCAGGCCAGGGTTTGGTAATCAGCCCCAGCATTTT
.	TRBJ2-1	TRBV5-4	TRBD2	CASSRAGGLAGGREQFF	TGTGCCAGCAGCCGAGCGGGGGGACTAGCGGGAGGCAGGGAGCAGTTCTTC
few	TRBJ2-1	TRBV14	.	CASSQEPTTNEQFF	TGTGCCAGCAGCCAAGAACCAACGACTAATGAGCAGTTCTTC
.	TRBJ2-7	TRBV6-1	TRBD1	CASRLGQGYEQYF	TGTGCCAGCCGTCTGGGACAGGGCTACGAGCAGTACTTC
.	TRBJ1-1	TRBV9	TRBD1	CASSAGQGPTEAFF	TGTGCCAGCAGCGCGGGACAGGGACCTACTGAAGCTTTCTTT
few	TRBJ2-3	TRBV10-3	.	CAISERLGGQYF	TGTGCCATCAGTGAAAGGCTAGGGGGGCAGTATTTT
.	TRBJ2-7	TRBV28	TRBD1	CASSPDRGVYEQYF	TGTGCCAGCAGCCCTGACAGGGGAGTCTACGAGCAGTACTTC
few	TRBJ2-7	TRBV28	TRBD1	CASRSPGQLYEQYF	TGTGCCAGCAGATCTCCGGGACAGCTCTACGAGCAGTACTTC
.	TRBJ2-1	TRBV6-5	.	CASRSGGGPYNEQFF	TGTGCCAGCAGGTCCGGCGGAGGCCCCTACAATGAGCAGTTCTTC
few	TRBJ1-2	TRBV7-9	TRBD1	CASSVAGTVLYGYTF	TGTGCCAGCAGCGTTGCCGGGACAGTGCTCTATGGCTACACCTTC
few	TRBJ1-2	TRBV30	.	CAWSVGQLYGYTF	TGTGCCTGGAGTGTCGGACAGCTCTATGGCTACACCTTC
few	TRBJ2-1	TRBV6-5	TRBD2	CASSDTSGGYNEQFF	TGTGCCAGCAGCGATACTAGCGGGGGTTACAATGAGCAGTTCTTC
few	TRBJ2-1	TRBV5-1	TRBD2	CASSEPSGSPEQFF	TGCGCCAGCAGCGAGCCTAGCGGCTCCCCGGAGCAGTTCTTC
.	TRBJ1-3	TRBV25-1	TRBD1	CASSDDRAGNTIYF	TGTGCCAGCAGTGATGACAGGGCTGGAAACACCATATATTTT
few	TRBJ2-5	TRBV2	.	CAGRKQGGETQYF	TGTGCCGGACGTAAACAGGGGGGGGAGACCCAGTACTTC
.	TRBJ2-7	TRBV4-1	TRBD2	CASSQGRGSGNYEQYF	TGCGCCAGCAGCCAGGGGAGGGGCAGCGGGAACTACGAGCAGTACTTC
few	TRBJ1-2	TRBV9	TRBD1	CASSVVQGVDGYTF	TGTGCCAGCAGCGTAGTACAGGGGGTGGATGGCTACACCTTC
.	TRBJ2-5	TRBV2	.	CAGRQETSGTQYF	TGTGCCGGCCGACAGGAGACCTCCGGGACCCAGTACTTC
.	TRBJ2-2	TRBV5-4	TRBD1	CASSLTQGATGELFF	TGTGCCAGCAGCTTGACACAGGGGGCTACCGGGGAGCTGTTTTTT
few	TRBJ2-7	TRBV15	TRBD1	CATSREGQGLFYEQYF	TGTGCCACCAGCAGAGAAGGACAGGGTTTATTCTACGAGCAGTACTTC
.	TRBJ2-3	TRBV9	.	CASSVVGGTTADTQYF	TGTGCCAGCAGCGTAGTAGGGGGGACTACTGCAGATACGCAGTATTTT
few	TRBJ1-6	TRBV2	TRBD1	CASSEGGQGWAPLHF	TGTGCCAGCAGTGAAGGGGGACAGGGTTGGGCACCCCTCCACTTT
.	TRBJ2-3	TRBV10-1	.	CASSEMLKGLSLDTQYF	TGCGCCAGCAGTGAGATGCTCAAGGGACTGTCCTTAGATACGCAGTATTTT
few	TRBJ1-2	TRBV9	.	CASSVALAGYTF	TGTGCCAGCAGCGTAGCACTCGCCGGCTACACCTTC
few	TRBJ2-3	TRBV5-1	.	CASSLSLRESDTQYF	TGCGCCAGCAGCTTATCGTTGCGGGAATCAGATACGCAGTATTTT
.	TRBJ2-3	TRBV19	TRBD1	CASSPGTGGIDTQYF	TGTGCCAGTAGTCCCGGGACAGGAGGGATAGATACGCAGTATTTT
.	TRBJ2-1	TRBV5-1	TRBD2	CASSLPRGGSGSSYNEQFF	TGCGCCAGCAGCTTGCCCCGGGGAGGGAGCGGGAGCTCCTACAATGAGCAGTTCTTC
few	TRBJ1-4	TRBV30	TRBD1	CAWSSGGAYPRGEKLFF	TGTGCCTGGAGTTCAGGGGGCGCTTACCCTCGGGGTGAAAAACTGTTTTTT
few	TRBJ1-2	TRBV6-1	TRBD1	CASRHRGNYGYTF	TGTGCCAGCAGACACAGGGGTAACTATGGCTACACCTTC